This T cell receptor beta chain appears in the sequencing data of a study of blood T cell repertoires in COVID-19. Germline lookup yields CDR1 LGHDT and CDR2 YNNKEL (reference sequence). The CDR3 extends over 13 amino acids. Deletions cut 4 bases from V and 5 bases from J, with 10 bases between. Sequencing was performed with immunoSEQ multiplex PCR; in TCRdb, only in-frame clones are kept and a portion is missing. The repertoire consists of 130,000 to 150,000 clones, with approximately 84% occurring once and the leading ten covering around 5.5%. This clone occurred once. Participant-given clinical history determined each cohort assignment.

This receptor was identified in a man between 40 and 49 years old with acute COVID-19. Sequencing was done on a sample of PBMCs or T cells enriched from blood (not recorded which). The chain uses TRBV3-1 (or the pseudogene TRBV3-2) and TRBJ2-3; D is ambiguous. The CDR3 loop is CASSLKIRDTQYF. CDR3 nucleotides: TGTGCCAGCAGCCTTAAGATCAGAGATACGCAGTATTTT.